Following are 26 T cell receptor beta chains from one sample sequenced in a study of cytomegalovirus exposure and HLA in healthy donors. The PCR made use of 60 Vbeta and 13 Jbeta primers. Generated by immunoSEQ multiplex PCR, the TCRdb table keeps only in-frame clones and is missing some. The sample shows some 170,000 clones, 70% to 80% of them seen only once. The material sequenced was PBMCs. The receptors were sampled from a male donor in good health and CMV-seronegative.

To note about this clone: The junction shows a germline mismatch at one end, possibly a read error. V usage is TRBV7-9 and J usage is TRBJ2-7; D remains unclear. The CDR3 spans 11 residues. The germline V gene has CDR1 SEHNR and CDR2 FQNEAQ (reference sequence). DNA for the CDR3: TGTTCCAGCAGCCCAGATCACGAGCAGTACTTC. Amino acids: CSSSPDHEQYF.

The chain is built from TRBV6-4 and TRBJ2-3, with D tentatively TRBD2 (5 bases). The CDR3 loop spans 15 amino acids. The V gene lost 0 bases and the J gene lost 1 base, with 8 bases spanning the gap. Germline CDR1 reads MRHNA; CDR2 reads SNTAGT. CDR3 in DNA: TGTGCCAGCAGTGACTCGATGGAGGGCACAGATACGCAGTATTTT. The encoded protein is CASSDSMEGTDTQYF.

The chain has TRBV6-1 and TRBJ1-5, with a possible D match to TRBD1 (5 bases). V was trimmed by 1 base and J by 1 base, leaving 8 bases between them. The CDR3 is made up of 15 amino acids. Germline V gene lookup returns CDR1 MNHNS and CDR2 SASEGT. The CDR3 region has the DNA TGTGCCAGCAGTGAAGTTCGGGGGAGCAATCAGCCCCAGCATTTT. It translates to CASSEVRGSNQPQHF.

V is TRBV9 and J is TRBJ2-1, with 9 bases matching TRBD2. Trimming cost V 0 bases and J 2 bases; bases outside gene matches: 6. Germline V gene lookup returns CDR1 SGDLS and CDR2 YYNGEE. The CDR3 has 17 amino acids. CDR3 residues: CASSVGGLAGTYNEQFF. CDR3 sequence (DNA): TGTGCCAGCAGCGTAGGCGGGCTAGCGGGAACCTACAATGAGCAGTTCTTC.

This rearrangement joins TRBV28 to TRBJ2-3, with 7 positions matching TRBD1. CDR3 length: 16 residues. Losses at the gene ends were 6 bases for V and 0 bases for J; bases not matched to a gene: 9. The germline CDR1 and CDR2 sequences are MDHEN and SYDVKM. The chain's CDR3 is CASSGQDRLSTDTQYF. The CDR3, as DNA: TGTGCCAGCAGCGGGCAGGACAGGTTAAGCACAGATACGCAGTATTTT. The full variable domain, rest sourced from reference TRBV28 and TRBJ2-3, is DVKVTQSSRYLVKRTGEKVFLECVQDMDHENMFWYRQDPGLGLRLIYFSYDVKMKEKGDIPEGYSVSREKKERFSLILESASTNQTSMYLCASSGQDRLSTDTQYFGPGTRLTVL.

DNA of the CDR3: TGTGCCAGCAGCGTAGCATGGCGGGAGTCAGATACGCAGTATTTT. Translated, it gives CASSVAWRESDTQYF. V is TRBV9 and J is TRBJ2-3; 7 positions match TRBD2. CDR1 is SGDLS and CDR2 is YYNGEE in the germline V gene. V lost 0 bases to trimming and J lost 4 bases; unmatched junction nucleotides: 5. CDR3 size: 15 residues.

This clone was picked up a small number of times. CDR3 bases: TGTGCCAGCAGTGAGGGTCCCCGGGGGGGCTCTCCCACAGATACGCAGTATTTT. This gives the protein CASSEGPRGGSPTDTQYF. The chain joins TRBV25-1 to TRBJ2-3, with 8 bases matching TRBD2. This CDR3 spans 18 amino acids. Germline V lookup: CDR1 MGHDK, CDR2 SYGVNS. Trimming took 3 bases from V and 2 from J; bases not matched to a gene: 13.

The CDR3 loop reads CASSLSPGEGPQHF. The CDR3 DNA sequence: TGTGCCAGCTCACTCAGCCCAGGGGAAGGGCCCCAGCATTTT. The rearrangement joins TRBV18 to TRBJ1-5, with D possibly matching TRBD1 (6 bases). The length of the CDR3 is 14 residues. The germline V gene has CDR1 KGHSH and CDR2 LQKENI. V was clipped by 4 bases and J by 9 bases, with 16 bases between them.

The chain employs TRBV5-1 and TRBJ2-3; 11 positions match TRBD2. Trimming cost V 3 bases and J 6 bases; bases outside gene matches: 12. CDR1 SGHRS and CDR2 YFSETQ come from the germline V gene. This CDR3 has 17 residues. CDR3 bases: TGCGCCAGCAGCTCCTTGGGACTAGCGGCTCTGACGGATACGCAGTATTTT. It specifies CASSSLGLAALTDTQYF.

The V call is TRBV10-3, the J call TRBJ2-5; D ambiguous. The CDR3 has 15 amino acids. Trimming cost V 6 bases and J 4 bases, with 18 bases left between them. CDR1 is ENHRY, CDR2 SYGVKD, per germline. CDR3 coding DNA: TGTGCCATCAGCCCTCTCGCCGGTTTAGCAGAGACCCAGTACTTC. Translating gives CAISPLAGLAETQYF.

Here the CDR3 reads CASSIQGSNQPQHF. CDR3 bases: TGTGCCAGCAGTATACAGGGGAGCAATCAGCCCCAGCATTTT. V is TRBV6-5 and J is TRBJ1-5; 7 bases fit TRBD1. J gave up 1 base and V 5 bases, and 2 bases lay outside the gene matches. Germline CDR1 is MNHEY and CDR2 is SVGAGI. The CDR3 consists of 14 residues.

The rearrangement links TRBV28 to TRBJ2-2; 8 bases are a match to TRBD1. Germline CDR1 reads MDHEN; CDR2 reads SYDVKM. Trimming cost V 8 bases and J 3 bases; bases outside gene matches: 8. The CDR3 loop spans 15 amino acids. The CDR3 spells CASWSTGGYTGELFF. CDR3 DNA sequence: TGTGCCAGCTGGAGTACAGGGGGTTACACCGGGGAGCTGTTTTTT.

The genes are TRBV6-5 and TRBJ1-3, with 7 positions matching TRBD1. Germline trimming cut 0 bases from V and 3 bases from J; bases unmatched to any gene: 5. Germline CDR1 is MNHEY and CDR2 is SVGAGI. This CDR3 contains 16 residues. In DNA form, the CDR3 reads TGTGCCAGCAGTTACTCCGCAGGGGGTTATGGAAACACCATATATTTT. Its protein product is CASSYSAGGYGNTIYF.

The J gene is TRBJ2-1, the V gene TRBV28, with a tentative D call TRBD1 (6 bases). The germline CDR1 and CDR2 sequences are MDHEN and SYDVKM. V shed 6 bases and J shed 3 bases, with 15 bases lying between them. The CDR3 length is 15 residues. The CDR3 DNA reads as TGTGCCAGCAGGCCGAGGACAGACAGCTACAATGAGCAGTTCTTC. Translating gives CASRPRTDSYNEQFF.

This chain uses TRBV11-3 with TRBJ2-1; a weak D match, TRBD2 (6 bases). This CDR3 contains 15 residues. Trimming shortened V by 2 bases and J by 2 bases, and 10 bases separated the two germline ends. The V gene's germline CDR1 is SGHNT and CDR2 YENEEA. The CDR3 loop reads CASSLRRGTYNEQFF. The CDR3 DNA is TGTGCCAGCAGCTTACGGCGGGGCACCTACAATGAGCAGTTCTTC. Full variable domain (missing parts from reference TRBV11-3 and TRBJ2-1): EAGVVQSPRYKIIEKKQPVAFWCNPISGHNTLYWYLQNLGQGPELLIRYENEEAVDDSQLPKDRFSAERLKGVDSTLKIQPAELGDSAVYLCASSLRRGTYNEQFFGPGTRLTVL.

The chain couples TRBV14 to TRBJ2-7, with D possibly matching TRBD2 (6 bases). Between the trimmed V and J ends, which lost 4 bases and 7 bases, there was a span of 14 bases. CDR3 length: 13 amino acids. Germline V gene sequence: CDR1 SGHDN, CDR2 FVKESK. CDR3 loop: CASSPTRKGEQYF. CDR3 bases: TGTGCCAGCAGCCCGACTAGGAAAGGGGAGCAGTACTTC.

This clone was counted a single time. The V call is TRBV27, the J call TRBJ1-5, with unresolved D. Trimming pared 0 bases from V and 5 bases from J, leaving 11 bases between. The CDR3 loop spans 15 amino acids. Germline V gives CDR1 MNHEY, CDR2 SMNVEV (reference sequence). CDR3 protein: CASSLSYGSYQPQHF. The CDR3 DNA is TGTGCCAGCAGTTTATCTTATGGCTCCTATCAGCCCCAGCATTTT.

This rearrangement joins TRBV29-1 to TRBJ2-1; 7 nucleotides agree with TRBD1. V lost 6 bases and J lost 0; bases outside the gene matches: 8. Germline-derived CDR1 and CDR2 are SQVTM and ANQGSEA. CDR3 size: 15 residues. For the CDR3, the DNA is TGCAGCGTCGGACAGGCTTCTTTCTCCTACAATGAGCAGTTCTTC. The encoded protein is CSVGQASFSYNEQFF.

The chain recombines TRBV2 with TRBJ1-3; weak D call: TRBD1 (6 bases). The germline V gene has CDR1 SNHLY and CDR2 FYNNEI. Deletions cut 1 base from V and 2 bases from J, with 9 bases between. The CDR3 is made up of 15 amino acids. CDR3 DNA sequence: TGTGCCAGCAGTGAAGTCGCAGGGGCTGGAAACACCATATATTTT. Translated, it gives CASSEVAGAGNTIYF.

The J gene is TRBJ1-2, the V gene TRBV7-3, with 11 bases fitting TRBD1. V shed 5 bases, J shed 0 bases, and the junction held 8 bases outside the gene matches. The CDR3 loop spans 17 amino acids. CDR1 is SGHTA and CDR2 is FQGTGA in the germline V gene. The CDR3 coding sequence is TGTGCCAGCAGCCCCACAGGACAGGGGGCGTCTAACTATGGCTACACCTTC. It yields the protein CASSPTGQGASNYGYTF.

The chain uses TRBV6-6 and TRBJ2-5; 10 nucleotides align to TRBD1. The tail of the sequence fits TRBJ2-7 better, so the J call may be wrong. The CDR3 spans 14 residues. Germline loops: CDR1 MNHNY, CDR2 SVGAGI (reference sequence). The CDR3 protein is CASSPGTGEYEQYF. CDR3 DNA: TGTGCCAGCAGCCCCGGGACAGGGGAGTACGAGCAGTACTTC.

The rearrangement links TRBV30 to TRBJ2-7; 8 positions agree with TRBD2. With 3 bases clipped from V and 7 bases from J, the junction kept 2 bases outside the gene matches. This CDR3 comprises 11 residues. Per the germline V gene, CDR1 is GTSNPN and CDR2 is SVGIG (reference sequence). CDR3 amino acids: CAWSAGGEQYF. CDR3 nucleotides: TGTGCCTGGAGCGCGGGGGGTGAGCAGTACTTC.

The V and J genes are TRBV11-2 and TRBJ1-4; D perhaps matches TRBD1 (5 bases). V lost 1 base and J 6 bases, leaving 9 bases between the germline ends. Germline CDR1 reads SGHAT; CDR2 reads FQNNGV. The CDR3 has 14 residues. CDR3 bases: TGTGCCAGCAGCTTAGGCCAGGGCGATGAAAAACTGTTTTTT. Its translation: CASSLGQGDEKLFF.

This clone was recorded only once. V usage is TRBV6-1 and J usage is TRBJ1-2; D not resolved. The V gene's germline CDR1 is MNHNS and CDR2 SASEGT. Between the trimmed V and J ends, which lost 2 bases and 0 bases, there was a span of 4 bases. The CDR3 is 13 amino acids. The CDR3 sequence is CASSELANYGYTF. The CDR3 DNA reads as TGTGCCAGCAGTGAACTAGCTAACTATGGCTACACCTTC.

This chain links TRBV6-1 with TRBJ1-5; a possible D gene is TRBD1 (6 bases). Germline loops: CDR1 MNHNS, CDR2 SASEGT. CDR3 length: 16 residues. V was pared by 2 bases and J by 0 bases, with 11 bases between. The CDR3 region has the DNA TGTGCCAGCAGTGAATGGGCAGGGGCTAGCAATCAGCCCCAGCATTTT. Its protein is CASSEWAGASNQPQHF.

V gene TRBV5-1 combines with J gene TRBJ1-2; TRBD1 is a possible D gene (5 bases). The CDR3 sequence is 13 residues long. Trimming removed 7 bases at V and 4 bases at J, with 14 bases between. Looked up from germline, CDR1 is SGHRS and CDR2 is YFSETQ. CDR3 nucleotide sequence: TGCGCCAGCTTCGCAGGGATGGGCTATGGCTACACCTTC. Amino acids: CASFAGMGYGYTF.